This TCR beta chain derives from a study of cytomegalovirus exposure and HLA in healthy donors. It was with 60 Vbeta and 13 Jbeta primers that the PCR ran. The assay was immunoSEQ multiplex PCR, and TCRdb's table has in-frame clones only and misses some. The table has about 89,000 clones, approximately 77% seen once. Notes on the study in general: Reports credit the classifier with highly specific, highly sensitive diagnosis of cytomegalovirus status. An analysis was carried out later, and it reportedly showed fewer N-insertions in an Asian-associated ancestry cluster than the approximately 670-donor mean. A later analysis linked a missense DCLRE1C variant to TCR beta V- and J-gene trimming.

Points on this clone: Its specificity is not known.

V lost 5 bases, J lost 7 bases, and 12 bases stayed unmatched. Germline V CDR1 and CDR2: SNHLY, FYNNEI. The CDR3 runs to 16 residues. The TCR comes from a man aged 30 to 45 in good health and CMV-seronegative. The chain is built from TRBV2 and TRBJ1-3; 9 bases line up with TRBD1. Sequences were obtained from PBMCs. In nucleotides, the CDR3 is TGTGCCAGCAGTCTAACGGGACAGGGAGGTTCGAACACCATATATTTT. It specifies CASSLTGQGGSNTIYF.